The source of this TCR beta chain is a study of blood T cell repertoires in COVID-19. About the study: There were acute and convalescent COVID-19 samples, and they came from the United States, Italy and Spain.

Authors' data handling: Estimation of nucleated cell counts was performed using reference gene primer amplification. TCRdb's table, derived via immunoSEQ multiplex PCR, lists solely in-frame clones and lacks some. V, J and clone size reflect that table, while D and trimming were determined from the DNA. The profile covers 150,000 to 160,000 clones, with about 88% appearing a single time and 2.4% taken by the ten largest. The CDR3 is 16 amino acids. The germline V gene encodes CDR1 SGHRS and CDR2 YFSETQ. V was trimmed by 0 bases and J by 4 bases, leaving 16 bases between them. There are a few counts of this clone.

Source material: peripheral blood. The rearrangement links TRBV5-1 to TRBJ1-1, with no clear D. The TCR originated in a woman in her 70s with acute or convalescent COVID-19. CDR3 coding DNA: TGCGCCAGCAGCTTGGCGATGGAGGGCTGGGGCACTGAAGCTTTCTTT. Protein product: CASSLAMEGWGTEAFF.